The 21 T cell receptor beta chains presented below share a single source sample, sequenced in a study of T-cell memory formation after mild COVID-19. TCRdb re-called the 5' RACE reads through MiXCR, storing one row per CDR3 protein. The repertoire holds 150,000 to 200,000 distinct CDR3 sequences, with 16% as singletons. The source material was PBMCs or a T cell subset sorted from them (not recorded which). The receptors shown here come from an adult woman who had mild COVID-19 (a few samples of this study predate the infection). Cell type and time point are not known.

The V and J genes are TRBV30 and TRBJ1-2, with a weak D call TRBD1 (5 bases). The germline V gene has CDR1 GTSNPN and CDR2 SVGIG (reference sequence). The CDR3 totals 13 residues. The ends were cut back, 3 bases at V and 5 bases at J, with 13 bases in the middle. This CDR3 reads CAWSRLDIYGYTF. In nucleotides, the CDR3 is TGTGCCTGGAGCCGATTGGACATTTATGGCTACACCTTC.

This clonotype was found a few times. The chain joins TRBV5-1 to TRBJ2-7, with D perhaps TRBD1 or TRBD2 (5 bases each). CDR3 length equals 16 residues. The germline gives CDR1 SGHRS, CDR2 YFSETQ. V shed 3 bases and J shed 3 bases, with 19 bases lying between them. This CDR3 reads CASSSRDPKGHYEQYF. The CDR3 coding sequence is TGCGCCAGCAGCTCCCGGGACCCCAAGGGTCACTACGAGCAGTACTTC.

The genes are TRBV29-1 and TRBJ1-2; no reliable D call. CDR3 length: 11 amino acids. The ends were cut back, 4 bases at V and 13 bases at J, with 16 bases in the middle. Germline values: CDR1 SQVTM, CDR2 ANQGSEA. This CDR3 reads CSVGVGRWGTF. The CDR3, as DNA: TGCAGCGTTGGAGTAGGAAGGTGGGGCACCTTC.

This clonotype was detected only a few times. The genes are TRBV4-3 and TRBJ2-7, with a possible D match to TRBD2 (7 bases). Per the germline V gene, CDR1 is LGHNA and CDR2 is YSLEER. The CDR3 is 13 residues long. V was cut by 4 bases and J by 7 bases, with 14 bases left in between. CDR3 nucleotides: TGCGCCAGCAGCCCCACGGGGGGCGGGGAGCAGTACTTC. As protein: CASSPTGGGEQYF.

The chain links TRBV5-5 to TRBJ1-2; D is perhaps TRBD1 (6 bases). This CDR3 is 14 amino acids long. Trimming shortened V by 4 bases and J by 4 bases, and 14 bases separated the two germline ends. Germline V gene data show CDR1 as SGHKS and CDR2 as YYEKEE (reference sequence). CDR3 DNA: TGTGCCAGCAGCGCACAGGGATTCGTCTATGGCTACACCTTC. Its translation is CASSAQGFVYGYTF.

The rearrangement uses TRBV2 and TRBJ1-2; TRBD1 might be the D (5 bases). This CDR3 is 13 amino acids long. V was pared by 6 bases and J by 1 base, with 9 bases between. Germline CDR1 is SNHLY and CDR2 is FYNNEI. DNA of the CDR3: TGTGCCAGCAGCGGACACCTTAACTATGGCTACACCTTC. Protein product: CASSGHLNYGYTF.

This clonotype was seen ten or more times. The chain is built from TRBV7-6 and TRBJ2-5; D ambiguous. Trimming cost V 7 bases and J 5 bases, with 8 bases left between them. Germline CDR1 is SGHVS and CDR2 is FNYEAQ. The CDR3 is 11 residues long. The CDR3 reads CASTLAETQYF. DNA of the CDR3: TGTGCCAGCACCCTCGCCGAGACCCAGTACTTC.

The chain couples TRBV20-1 to TRBJ2-7, with TRBD1 identical over 7 bases. The CDR3 is 12 residues long. Germline CDR1 is DFQATT and CDR2 is SNEGSKA (reference sequence). V shed 3 bases and J 3 bases; nucleotides not matched to a gene: 2. CDR3 loop: CSASDRDYEQYF. Here the CDR3 DNA reads TGCAGTGCTAGTGACAGGGACTACGAGCAGTACTTC.

There are a few counts of this clonotype. This rearrangement joins TRBV7-2 to TRBJ2-2; the D is unclear. The length of the CDR3 is 15 residues. V was shortened by 5 bases and J by 6 bases, with 16 bases between the two germline ends. Per the germline V gene, CDR1 is SGHTA and CDR2 is FQGNSA. The CDR3 DNA reads as TGTGCCAGCAGCCCCGCAGGTCCTATTCCCGGGGAGCTGTTTTTT. It is translated as CASSPAGPIPGELFF.

The chain combines TRBV11-2 with TRBJ2-3, with D tentatively TRBD2 (6 bases). This CDR3 is built from 16 residues. From germline, CDR1 is SGHAT and CDR2 FQNNGV. V lost 2 bases and J lost 0, with 12 bases in between. The CDR3 is CASSLMVAASTDTQYF. DNA of the CDR3: TGTGCCAGCAGCTTAATGGTAGCGGCTAGCACAGATACGCAGTATTTT.

The chain has TRBV5-1 and TRBJ2-1; D is possibly TRBD1 (6 bases). V gave up 8 bases and J gave up 9 bases, with 21 bases separating them. This CDR3 is built from 14 residues. Per germline, CDR1 SGHRS and CDR2 YFSETQ. The CDR3 nucleotides read TGCGCCAGTAACCGGGACACCCTAAGCGGTGAGCAGTTCTTC. Amino acids: CASNRDTLSGEQFF.

The chain carries TRBV6-1 and TRBJ2-7; D not certain. Per the germline V gene, CDR1 is MNHNS and CDR2 is SASEGT. V was cut by 0 bases and J by 3 bases, with 9 bases left in between. The CDR3 spans 14 residues. The CDR3 DNA is TGTGCCAGCAGTGAAGCAGGCAACTACTACGAGCAGTACTTC. Its protein is CASSEAGNYYEQYF.

The chain joins TRBV12-3 or TRBV12-4 to TRBJ2-5; the D gene could be TRBD1 or TRBD2 (6 bases each). The CDR3 contains 14 residues. V was trimmed by 6 bases and J by 1 base, leaving 12 bases between them. The CDR3 sequence is CASRGGQRQETQYF. CDR3 DNA sequence: TGTGCCAGCAGGGGAGGACAGCGCCAAGAGACCCAGTACTTC.

This chain joins TRBV4-3 and TRBJ2-1; D not certain. The CDR3 is 15 amino acids. Germline lookup yields CDR1 LGHNA and CDR2 YSLEER. V lost 0 bases to trimming and J lost 4 bases, with 10 bases between them. The CDR3 protein is CASSQDPARYNEQFF. The CDR3 DNA sequence: TGCGCCAGCAGCCAAGATCCAGCGAGGTACAATGAGCAGTTCTTC.

This clonotype was picked up many times. This chain uses TRBV7-3 with TRBJ2-3; 8 nucleotides agree with TRBD2. CDR1 and CDR2 from the germline V gene are SGHTA and FQGTGA. The J segment lost 8 bases and the V segment lost 3 bases, leaving 10 bases of the junction unmatched. CDR3 length equals 15 residues. The CDR3 here is CASSLDGGVGGTQYF. The CDR3 DNA reads TGTGCCAGCAGCTTGGACGGGGGGGTAGGCGGTACGCAGTATTTT.

The table lists this clonotype with a few counts. The V gene is TRBV2, the J gene TRBJ2-7; 7 bases are shared with TRBD1. The CDR3 has 13 amino acids. The germline gives CDR1 SNHLY, CDR2 FYNNEI. Trimming removed 7 bases from V and 0 bases from J; junction bases left unmatched: 3. CDR3 DNA: TGTGCCAGCACTGGGACAGACTCCTACGAGCAGTACTTC. Its protein is CASTGTDSYEQYF.

The V call is TRBV29-1, the J call TRBJ1-1, with D possibly TRBD1 on 5 matching bases. CDR3 length equals 13 residues. V gave up 7 bases and J gave up 2 bases, with 14 bases separating them. CDR1 and CDR2 (germline): SQVTM, ANQGSEA. The CDR3: CSAGRGVNTEAFF. CDR3 sequence (DNA): TGCAGCGCGGGACGAGGGGTTAACACTGAAGCTTTCTTT.

This clonotype was seen more than once but under ten times. This chain uses TRBV19 with TRBJ2-7; 8 bases line up with TRBD2. The CDR3 is made up of 14 amino acids. V trimming: 6 bases; J trimming: 3 bases; junction bases outside the gene matches: 7. CDR1 LNHDA and CDR2 SQIVND come from the germline V gene (reference sequence). This chain's CDR3 is CASSPSGLGYEQYF. CDR3 nucleotide sequence: TGTGCCAGTAGCCCGTCGGGACTAGGCTACGAGCAGTACTTC.

V is TRBV12-3 or TRBV12-4 and J is TRBJ2-3, with TRBD2 matching 9 bases. V lost 6 bases and J lost 5; bases outside the gene matches: 12. The CDR3 runs 16 residues. CDR3 sequence: CASSPGTSPTGDTQYF. CDR3 nucleotide sequence: TGTGCCAGCAGCCCCGGGACTAGCCCAACGGGAGATACGCAGTATTTT.

This clonotype was found a few times. V gene TRBV12-3 or TRBV12-4 combines with J gene TRBJ1-1, with D unclear. This CDR3 region has 13 residues. V lost 5 bases, J lost 5 bases, and 12 bases lay in between. CDR3 loop: CASSRALDTEAFF. DNA for the CDR3: TGTGCCAGCAGTCGGGCCCTGGATACTGAAGCTTTCTTT.

CDR3 protein: CASNPSGTGYEQYF. In nucleotides, the CDR3 is TGCGCCAGCAATCCATCTGGGACAGGTTACGAGCAGTACTTC. This chain joins TRBV5-1 and TRBJ2-7, with 8 bases fitting TRBD1. This CDR3 is built from 14 residues. Unmatched junction bases numbered 9, after V lost 6 bases and J lost 4 bases. From germline, CDR1 is SGHRS and CDR2 YFSETQ.